Listed below are T cell receptor beta chains from one sample, sequenced in a study of CD8+ T cells in alopecia areata. Method: immunoSEQ multiplex PCR; TCRdb's copy keeps in-frame clones and lacks some. The sample has over 150,000 clones, 45% to 75% seen once. Source: CD4+ T cells sorted from blood, taken at week 4, from a patient treated with tofacitinib. The receptors derive from a human donor with alopecia areata. Both conserved end residues are part of each CDR3. D genes are given only for firm matches. Where a row states a size, it is once, few, many or the class of an expanded clone; other rows omit it.

D	V	J	size	CDR3	DNA
TRBD1	TRBV2	TRBJ1-4	few	CASRFTGGPNEKLFF	TGTGCCAGCCGGTTTACAGGGGGCCCTAATGAAAAACTGTTTTTT
-	TRBV30	TRBJ1-5	-	CAWSVRGTARNQPQHF	TGTGCCTGGAGTGTGAGGGGGACGGCTCGCAATCAGCCCCAGCATTTT
TRBD1	TRBV29-1	TRBJ2-3	few	CSVEGLTGVATDTQYF	TGCAGCGTTGAAGGGTTGACAGGGGTGGCCACAGATACGCAGTATTTT
-	TRBV5-1	TRBJ2-5	-	CASSPETGQETQYF	TGCGCCAGCAGCCCTGAGACAGGACAAGAGACCCAGTACTTC
-	TRBV5-1	TRBJ2-3	once	CASSFSATPDTQYF	TGCGCCAGCAGCTTTTCGGCCACCCCAGATACGCAGTATTTT
-	TRBV29-1	TRBJ1-1	-	CSGRILGTEAFF	TGCAGCGGCAGGATTTTGGGCACTGAAGCTTTCTTT
-	TRBV10-3	TRBJ2-2	-	CAIRKMTTGELFF	TGTGCCATCAGAAAAATGACTACCGGGGAGCTGTTTTTT
-	TRBV29-1	TRBJ2-7	-	CSVEWLARPYEQYF	TGCAGCGTTGAATGGCTAGCGCGACCGTACGAGCAGTACTTC
-	TRBV4-1	TRBJ2-7	-	CASSQDFPGGYEQYF	TGCGCCAGCAGCCAAGACTTCCCCGGGGGCTACGAGCAGTACTTC
-	TRBV7-3	TRBJ1-2	-	CASSPGPRVANYGYTF	TGTGCCAGCAGCCCAGGGCCCAGGGTCGCTAACTATGGCTACACCTTC
-	TRBV6-5	TRBJ2-3	few	CASSRGTSTDTQYF	TGTGCCAGCAGTCGCGGGACAAGCACAGATACGCAGTATTTT
TRBD2	TRBV5-1	TRBJ2-2	-	CASSTDPTSETNTGELFF	TGCGCCAGCAGCACCGACCCCACTAGCGAGACAAACACCGGGGAGCTGTTTTTT
-	TRBV28	TRBJ2-3	-	CASSPLGKVRDTQYF	TGTGCCAGCAGTCCCCTAGGCAAGGTACGGGATACGCAGTATTTT
-	TRBV7-8	TRBJ2-1	few	CASSFEGNNEQFF	TGTGCCAGCAGCTTCGAGGGTAACAATGAGCAGTTCTTC
-	TRBV7-2	TRBJ2-7	-	CASSLGRGYSYEQYF	TGTGCCAGCAGCTTAGGTCGGGGTTATTCCTACGAGCAGTACTTC
TRBD2	TRBV10-3	TRBJ2-3	few	CATLPVSGGRYGTQYF	TGTGCCACCCTTCCAGTGTCAGGCGGGAGATATGGTACGCAGTATTTT
-	TRBV7-2	TRBJ2-2	-	CASSPRGFPGELFF	TGTGCCAGCAGCCCCCGAGGATTCCCCGGGGAGCTGTTTTTT
TRBD1	TRBV9	TRBJ2-7	-	CASSESTGTEQYF	TGTGCCAGCAGCGAATCGACAGGGACCGAGCAGTACTTC
-	TRBV29-1	TRBJ2-7	-	CSVVTFSEQYF	TGCAGCGTTGTGACTTTCTCCGAGCAGTACTTC
-	TRBV19	TRBJ2-5	few	CASSVEGSDRYF	TGTGCCAGTAGTGTGGAGGGTTCGGATCGGTACTTC
-	TRBV15	TRBJ1-1	-	CATSRVLLTEAFF	TGTGCCACCAGCAGAGTTTTATTGACTGAAGCTTTCTTT
-	TRBV29-1	TRBJ1-1	-	CSGAGDTEAFF	TGCAGCGGGGCGGGCGATACTGAAGCTTTCTTT
-	TRBV7-2	TRBJ2-7	-	CASSQTTTPGGQYF	TGTGCCAGCAGCCAAACCACCACCCCCGGGGGGCAGTACTTC
TRBD1	TRBV7-9	TRBJ2-2	-	CASSLDRANTGELFF	TGTGCCAGCAGCCTAGACAGGGCGAACACCGGGGAGCTGTTTTTT
TRBD1	TRBV25-1	TRBJ1-2	-	CASRQQGYGYTF	TGTGCCAGCAGACAACAGGGGTATGGCTACACCTTC
TRBD2	TRBV6-5	TRBJ2-1	-	CASSYPKGGRSNEQFF	TGTGCCAGCAGTTACCCCAAGGGCGGGAGGTCCAATGAGCAGTTCTTC
TRBD1	TRBV7-8	TRBJ2-2	few	CASSPFGDSRGELFF	TGTGCCAGCAGCCCATTTGGGGACAGCAGGGGGGAGCTGTTTTTT
TRBD2	TRBV27	TRBJ2-1	-	CASRLLRDYYNEQFF	TGTGCCAGCAGACTACTTCGGGACTACTACAATGAGCAGTTCTTC
-	TRBV18	TRBJ2-5	-	CASSPGQQETQYF	TGTGCCAGCTCACCTGGACAGCAAGAGACCCAGTACTTC
TRBD2	TRBV29-1	TRBJ2-1	-	CSVRGGSYNEQFF	TGCAGCGTTCGCGGGGGTTCGTACAATGAGCAGTTCTTC
-	TRBV4-2	TRBJ2-7	-	CASSQVGAEWYEQYF	TGTGCCAGCAGCCAAGTGGGAGCGGAGTGGTACGAGCAGTACTTC
TRBD1	TRBV2	TRBJ2-5	-	CASSSDRGLEETQYF	TGTGCCAGCAGTTCAGACAGGGGGCTGGAGGAGACCCAGTACTTC
TRBD1	TRBV29-1	TRBJ2-3	-	CSVELGQGGTDTQYF	TGCAGCGTTGAATTGGGCCAGGGGGGCACAGATACGCAGTATTTT
-	TRBV9	TRBJ2-5	once	CASSVGKEIRGKESQYF	TGTGCCAGCAGCGTAGGCAAGGAAATCCGGGGCAAAGAGTCCCAGTACTTC
-	TRBV29-1	TRBJ2-1	-	CSVSRRSYNEQFF	TGCAGCGTTAGTAGGCGCTCCTACAATGAGCAGTTCTTC
-	TRBV11-2	TRBJ2-7	-	CASSPRTGNYEQYF	TGTGCCAGCAGCCCACGGACGGGAAACTACGAGCAGTACTTC
TRBD1	TRBV5-4	TRBJ2-7	-	CASSGQGRSSEQYF	TGTGCCAGCAGCGGACAGGGCCGGAGTTCCGAGCAGTACTTC
-	TRBV5-1	TRBJ2-5	-	CASSLPPAQQETQYF	TGCGCCAGCAGCTTGCCCCCAGCCCAGCAAGAGACCCAGTACTTC
TRBD2	TRBV29-1	TRBJ2-5	-	CSATTLAFGETQYF	TGCAGCGCCACTACACTAGCGTTTGGGGAGACCCAGTACTTC
-	TRBV30	TRBJ1-2	-	CAWSVRDGGYTF	TGTGCCTGGAGTGTTAGGGACGGCGGCTACACCTTC
-	TRBV29-1	TRBJ2-7	few	CSWDKSSYEQYF	TGCAGCTGGGACAAGAGCTCCTACGAGCAGTACTTC
-	TRBV6-5	TRBJ2-7	few	CASRLPGPMGEQYF	TGTGCCAGCAGGCTCCCGGGACCTATGGGCGAGCAGTACTTC
TRBD2	TRBV6-5	TRBJ2-3	few	CASSSGLALDTQYF	TGTGCCAGCAGTTCTGGACTAGCTCTAGATACGCAGTATTTT
-	TRBV29-1	TRBJ1-2	-	CSVGGPGQQTNYGYTF	TGCAGCGTGGGGGGACCGGGACAACAAACTAACTATGGCTACACCTTC
TRBD1	TRBV7-8	TRBJ1-5	-	CASSSDRENQPQHF	TGTGCCAGCAGCTCCGACAGGGAAAATCAGCCCCAGCATTTT
TRBD2	TRBV5-1	TRBJ2-7	-	CASSSVSGALGDEQYF	TGCGCCAGCAGCTCTGTTAGCGGGGCATTGGGCGACGAGCAGTACTTC
TRBD2	TRBV25-1	TRBJ2-3	-	CASSEFLAGADTQYF	TGTGCCAGCAGTGAATTTCTAGCGGGAGCTGATACGCAGTATTTT
-	TRBV30	TRBJ1-1	-	CAWSEQGEAFF	TGTGCCTGGAGTGAACAGGGTGAAGCTTTCTTT
-	TRBV7-6	TRBJ2-5	few	CASSLLRSWGETQYF	TGTGCCAGCAGCTTACTTCGGTCTTGGGGAGAGACCCAGTACTTC
TRBD2	TRBV4-1	TRBJ2-3	-	CASSQDASGRASTDTQYF	TGCGCCAGCAGCCAAGATGCTAGCGGGAGGGCTAGCACAGATACGCAGTATTTT